The rows below give T cell receptor beta chains drawn from one sample of a study of response to subunit inactivated influenza vaccine. TCRdb re-analysed the RT-PCR reads in MiXCR, keeping a single row per CDR3 protein. The sample shows about 570,000 distinct CDR3 sequences, 12% of them seen only once. This material consisted of PBMCs from blood, taken on the day of vaccination. The receptor source for this set is a man in his fifties or sixties who received an inactivated influenza vaccine. Each CDR3 is given without its conserved first and last residue. Each record gives: D gene, V gene, J gene, CDR3 protein. A D gene is named only where the DNA matches it firmly.

>NA|TRBV18|TRBJ2-2
ASSPPSGRLTGELF
>NA|TRBV12-3/TRBV12-4|TRBJ2-1
ASSKGSYNEQF
>NA|TRBV12-3/TRBV12-4|TRBJ2-5
ASSRGARETQY
>NA|TRBV10-3|TRBJ2-3
AIRGGTDTQY
>NA|TRBV6-1|TRBJ2-3
ASSEMGAGTDTQY
>NA|TRBV29-1|TRBJ1-2
SVATGKVNGYT
>TRBD2|TRBV7-2|TRBJ2-3
ASSTSGYPQTDTQY
>NA|TRBV12-3/TRBV12-4|TRBJ2-3
ASSFHPTDTQY
>NA|TRBV7-2|TRBJ2-7
ASSKVNYEQY
>TRBD2|TRBV3-1|TRBJ2-3
ASSQASGRASTDTQY
>TRBD2|TRBV4-2|TRBJ2-1
ASSQSSSGGSYNEQF
>NA|TRBV20-1|TRBJ2-2
CARDRAGANTGELF
>TRBD1|TRBV19|TRBJ2-7
ASSNLLWDSTSYEQY
>TRBD2|TRBV28|TRBJ2-1
ASRRAGGTYNEQF
>TRBD2|TRBV2|TRBJ2-7
ASTGDYSYEQY
>NA|TRBV12-3/TRBV12-4|TRBJ1-3
ASRTTDSGNTIY
>NA|TRBV12-3/TRBV12-4|TRBJ2-1
ASSYGTRGNNEQF
>NA|TRBV7-9|TRBJ1-3
ASSFPRRLGNTIY
>NA|TRBV29-1|TRBJ2-1
SVRAPGEQF
>TRBD2|TRBV12-3/TRBV12-4|TRBJ2-7
ASSRAGAMEQY
>NA|TRBV7-2|TRBJ1-1
ASSLGAGGTEAF
>NA|TRBV20-1|TRBJ2-3
SASWLGGTDTQY
>TRBD2|TRBV20-1|TRBJ2-5
KGLAGVRETQY
>NA|TRBV10-3|TRBJ2-2
AINNAGSELF
>NA|TRBV2|TRBJ2-3
ASSGGIHTDTQY
>NA|TRBV4-3|TRBJ2-7
ASSHYRETYEQY
>TRBD2|TRBV7-2|TRBJ2-7
ASSWRGGGSYEQY
>NA|TRBV6-2/TRBV6-3|TRBJ2-1
ASEMTGWDYNEQF